The 9 T cell receptor beta chains below were found in one sample sequenced in a study of regulatory T cells in long-lasting Graves disease (dated by TCRdb to about 2021). Read against the paper, the sample's time point label means: persistent/refractory GD, antithyroid drugs over 5 years with positive TRAb. RNA was extracted from PBMCs in TRIzol for both TCR sequencing and RNA sequencing. Library method: multiplex PCR. The sequencer was an Illumina HiSeq 4000. TCR beta libraries were built with iRepertoire HTBI primers and Arm-PCR amplification of CDR3 regions. TCRdb reanalyzed the raw reads on its own, using fastp at Q25 for trimming and MiXCR for clone calling, and kept in-frame beta chains. Every distinct CDR3 protein forms one entry, paired with its most common genes and DNA. Counted in this sample were a few hundred thousand distinct CDR3 sequences; 20% to 25% of them appeared once. Clones ranked in the top ten supply 6.5% to 9% of the sample.

The sequences come from peripheral blood mononuclear cells (PBMCs), collected when the disease was refractory, from a patient treated with antithyroid drugs. Receptors originate from a female donor with Graves disease.

This clonotype has a count of ten or more. The rearrangement links TRBV28 to TRBJ2-7; 13 positions agree with TRBD2. Germline assignment: CDR1 MDHEN and CDR2 SYDVKM. This CDR3 comprises 14 residues. V was pared by 7 bases and J by 2 bases, with 2 bases of the junction left unmatched. CDR3 residues: CASIGTSGTYEQYF. Written as DNA, the CDR3 is TGTGCCAGCATCGGGACTAGCGGGACCTACGAGCAGTACTTC.

This clonotype has more than one count but fewer than ten. The CDR3 protein is CASSVAPAGRHEQYF. In nucleotides, the CDR3 is TGTGCCAGCAGCGTAGCCCCGGCGGGGCGCCACGAGCAGTACTTC. The chain recombines TRBV9 with TRBJ2-7; D is possibly TRBD2 (6 bases). The length of the CDR3 is 15 residues. V lost 0 bases, J lost 5 bases, and 15 bases lay in between. Germline values: CDR1 SGDLS, CDR2 YYNGEE.

The genes are TRBV19 and TRBJ2-1, with D unresolved. This CDR3 region has 11 residues. CDR1 is LNHDA and CDR2 is SQIVND in the germline V gene (reference sequence). V lost 10 bases to trimming and J lost 0 bases, with 4 bases between them. The CDR3 region has the DNA TGTGCCACTTACTCCTACAATGAGCAGTTCTTC. Protein sequence: CATYSYNEQFF.

The table lists this clonotype with many counts. V is TRBV6-5 and J is TRBJ1-1; tentative D call: TRBD1 (5 bases). V dropped 4 bases and J dropped 10 bases, with 22 bases sitting between them. The CDR3 length is 15 residues. Germline V gene sequence: CDR1 MNHEY, CDR2 SVGAGI. The CDR3 coding sequence is TGTGCCAGCAGTTGGGACGGCAGAGGGGACCCGGGAGCTTTCTTT. Protein sequence: CASSWDGRGDPGAFF.

About this clonotype: This may be a read error: a much more frequent sequence differs by one nucleotide. V and J are TRBV6-1 and TRBJ1-2, with D unclear. Trimming took 4 bases from V and 9 from J, leaving 18 bases between them. Germline V gene data show CDR1 as MNHNS and CDR2 as SASEGT. The CDR3 spans 14 residues. The CDR3 sequence: CASSALGQASSYTF. CDR3 DNA sequence: TGTGCCAGCAGTGCCCTTGGGCAGGCAAGTAGCTACACCTTC.

Only a few counts were recorded for this clonotype. The chain employs TRBV27 and TRBJ2-3; 8 positions match TRBD2. Germline lookup yields CDR1 MNHEY and CDR2 SMNVEV (reference sequence). The V and J ends lost 3 bases and 5 bases, in that order; junction bases with no gene match: 1. The CDR3 sequence is 13 residues long. For the CDR3, the DNA is TGTGCCAGCAGTTTCCGGGAGGGAGATACGCAGTATTTT. Translating it yields CASSFREGDTQYF.

This clonotype came up many times. The CDR3 DNA is TGTGCCAGCAGTACTTTTCCCCTCGACGGAACTAATGAAAAACTGTTTTTT. Translating it yields CASSTFPLDGTNEKLFF. The chain is built from TRBV28 and TRBJ1-4; D is unresolved. The V gene's germline CDR1 is MDHEN and CDR2 SYDVKM. The length of the CDR3 is 17 residues. Trimming took 5 bases from V and 1 from J, leaving 17 bases between them.

This clonotype was seen repeatedly, ten times or more. The V gene is TRBV7-8, the J gene TRBJ2-7; 8 bases are shared with TRBD2. Germline V gives CDR1 SGHVS, CDR2 FQNEAQ. Losses at the gene ends were 2 bases for V and 5 bases for J; bases not matched to a gene: 5. This CDR3 is built from 14 residues. The CDR3 loop reads CASSLTLAGHEQYF. In DNA, the CDR3 is TGTGCCAGCAGCTTAACCCTAGCGGGCCACGAGCAGTACTTC.

The CDR3 DNA follows: TGTGCCAGCAGCTTTAAGGGACAGGGGGACACTGAAGCTTTCTTT. It encodes CASSFKGQGDTEAFF. The rearrangement uses TRBV7-9 and TRBJ1-1, with TRBD1 identical over 11 bases. Germline assignment: CDR1 SEHNR and CDR2 FQNEAQ (reference sequence). The CDR3 is 15 amino acids. The V and J ends lost 3 bases and 3 bases, in that order; junction bases with no gene match: 3.